This entry features one TCR beta chain sequence. The sample originates from a study of T cell changes during pregnancy in multiple sclerosis. Germline CDR1 is SGHDT and CDR2 is YYEEEE. CDR3 length equals 14 residues. V was pared by 2 bases and J by 3 bases, with 1 base of the junction left unmatched. Sequenced by immunoSEQ multiplex PCR; TCRdb stores in-frame clones only, minus some. The sample consists of tens of thousands of clones, 90% to 95% of them appearing once. The TCR originated in a female donor with multiple sclerosis, enrolled in a pregnancy study. The sequences come from peripheral blood, collected in the first trimester of pregnancy. This chain joins TRBV5-6 and TRBJ2-7; 11 nucleotides line up with TRBD2. CDR3 sequence: CASSFSGGVYEQYF. CDR3 DNA sequence: TGTGCCAGCAGCTTTAGCGGGGGGGTCTACGAGCAGTACTTC.